Reported below is one TCR beta chain. Its target is unknown. The data are from a study of memory CD4+ T cells and cytomegalovirus serostatus. On the study more broadly: Healthy Belgian adult donors included under ten CMV-positive and some 23 CMV-negative people. Overall study findings and caveats: The CMV-associated TCR signature appears largely within the CD4+ memory repertoire. 67 of 164 known CMV-associated TCRbeta sequences appeared in CD4+ memory.

The sort gate was single viable CD3+CD4+CD8-CD45RO+ cells for memory CD4+ T cells. The germline V gene encodes CDR1 SQVTM and CDR2 ANQGSEA. The CDR3 has 12 residues. Trimming took 4 bases from V and 2 from J, leaving 9 bases between them. In the original workflow: Out-of-frame sequences were removed, leaving 2 million to 2.5 million distinct TCRbeta sequences. Produced via immunoSEQ multiplex PCR; TCRdb's table is partial and in-frame only. V, J and clone size are those of that table, while D and trimming were read from the DNA. This sample carries 50,000 to 60,000 clones, more than 70% of them seen once, and the ten largest clones take less than 2.5%.

The sample taken for sequencing was memory CD4+ T cells from blood. The genes are TRBV29-1 and TRBJ2-7; perhaps D is TRBD1 or TRBD2 (5 bases each). The clonotype comes from an adult in good health and CMV-seropositive. DNA of the CDR3: TGCAGCGTTGCTCGGGACCCCTACGAGCAGTACTTC. Encoded protein: CSVARDPYEQYF.